Presented here are 8 T cell receptor beta chains from one specimen sequenced in a study of T cell clonotyping in hematopoietic cell transplantation. Clones were read by immunoSEQ multiplex PCR, and TCRdb kept only the in-frame ones, dropping some. Found here are about 27,000 clones, roughly 95% of them singletons; the top ten hold roughly 1.5%. The material sequenced was peripheral blood mononuclear cells. The source is a man in his forties or fifties in good health. Some clones in this sample may be carry-over from other donors' samples.

This sequence joins TRBV19 and TRBJ1-5, with D perhaps TRBD1 (6 bases). The germline V gene encodes CDR1 LNHDA and CDR2 SQIVND (reference sequence). The CDR3 sequence is 14 residues long. Trimming removed 3 bases from V and 8 bases from J, with 14 bases in between. CDR3 coding DNA: TGTGCCAGTAGTATCGACTGGGGGGCAAAGCCCCAGCATTTT. This translates into CASSIDWGAKPQHF. The whole variable domain, filled in from reference TRBV19 and TRBJ1-5, reads DGGITQSPKYLFRKEGQNVTLSCEQNLNHDAMYWYRQDPGQGLRLIYYSQIVNDFQKGDIAEGYSVSREKKESFPLTVTSAQKNPTAFYLCASSIDWGAKPQHFGDGTRLSIL.

This clone was seen once. The genes are TRBV7-8 and TRBJ2-7; 10 bases fit TRBD1. The junction had 4 bases not matched to a gene; V was cut back by 3 bases and J by 2 bases. The CDR3 contains 15 residues. Germline-derived CDR1 and CDR2 are SGHVS and FQNEAQ. As DNA, the CDR3 is TGTGCCAGCAGCTTGGGGGGACAGGGGACCTACGAGCAGTACTTC. The encoded protein is CASSLGGQGTYEQYF.

The V and J genes are TRBV30 and TRBJ1-2, with TRBD1 identical over 8 bases. Germline trimming cut 0 bases from V and 4 bases from J; bases unmatched to any gene: 1. This CDR3 is 13 amino acids long. In germline, CDR1 is GTSNPN, CDR2 SVGIG (reference sequence). In DNA, the CDR3 is TGTGCCTGGAGTGTGGACAGGGTCTATGGCTACACCTTC. Translated: CAWSVDRVYGYTF.

This clone was detected only once. The chain combines TRBV21-1 with TRBJ2-7; the D segment call TRBD1 is taken from the table without a DNA check. TRBV21-1 is an annotated pseudogene. CDR3 length: 14 amino acids. For the CDR3, the DNA is TGTGCCAGCAGCAGGGGACAGGGGTCCTACGAGCAGTACTTC. Its translation: CASSRGQGSYEQYF.

The chain employs TRBV9 and TRBJ1-2; 7 bases match TRBD1. Germline trimming cut 0 bases from V and 0 bases from J; bases unmatched to any gene: 5. The length of the CDR3 is 16 residues. Per the germline V gene, CDR1 is SGDLS and CDR2 is YYNGEE. CDR3 bases: TGTGCCAGCAGCGTAGGCCGGGACAGAGCTAACTATGGCTACACCTTC. This encodes CASSVGRDRANYGYTF. The whole variable domain, remainder taken from reference TRBV9 and TRBJ1-2, is DSGVTQTPKHLITATGQRVTLRCSPRSGDLSVYWYQQSLDQGLQFLIQYYNGEERAKGNILERFSAQQFPDLHSELNLSSLELGDSALYFCASSVGRDRANYGYTFGSGTRLTVV.

V gene TRBV4-3 combines with J gene TRBJ1-2, with 8 bases identical to TRBD1. This CDR3 is 17 amino acids long. V dropped 1 base and J dropped 1; count of bases not matched to a gene: 8. Germline CDR1 reads LGHNA; CDR2 reads YSLEER. The CDR3, as DNA: TGCGCCAGCAGCCAAGGGACAGGGCCTTATCGTAACTATGGCTACACCTTC. This sequence encodes CASSQGTGPYRNYGYTF.

This chain's CDR3 is CASSLPPQGALNEQFF. In DNA form, the CDR3 reads TGTGCCAGCAGCTTACCGCCTCAGGGGGCGCTGAATGAGCAGTTCTTC. The J gene is TRBJ2-1, the V gene TRBV11-2, with 8 nucleotides matching TRBD1. Germline V gene data show CDR1 as SGHAT and CDR2 as FQNNGV. The V and J ends lost 2 bases and 7 bases, in that order; junction bases with no gene match: 10. The CDR3 has 16 amino acids.

Regarding this clone: An end of the junction does not agree with germline; a read error may underlie this. The chain couples TRBV2 to TRBJ1-3, with 10 bases fitting TRBD1. The CDR3 covers 11 residues. CDR1 and CDR2 (germline): SNHLY, FYNNEI. CDR3 region: CASSEGDRGHF. The CDR3 nucleotides are TGTGCCAGCAGTGAAGGAGACAGGGGGCATTTT.